These 18 T cell receptor beta chains were sequenced from one sample in a study of blood T cell repertoires in COVID-19. The data were produced by immunoSEQ multiplex PCR, yet TCRdb's version contains in-frame clones alone and is incomplete. The sample lists about 130,000 clones; 81% were seen once. The specimen was peripheral blood. These receptors were collected from a man aged 25-45 years with COVID-19, enrolled during active disease.

The gene calls are TRBV19 and TRBJ2-3, with D uncertain. The CDR3 covers 15 residues. Germline V gene lookup returns CDR1 LNHDA and CDR2 SQIVND (reference sequence). The V gene lost 0 bases and the J gene lost 5 bases, with 12 bases spanning the gap. This CDR3 is CASSIEATQRDTQYF. The CDR3 region has the DNA TGTGCCAGTAGTATAGAGGCCACCCAGCGAGATACGCAGTATTTT. The variable domain in full, completed from reference TRBV19 and TRBJ2-3, reads DGGITQSPKYLFRKEGQNVTLSCEQNLNHDAMYWYRQDPGQGLRLIYYSQIVNDFQKGDIAEGYSVSREKKESFPLTVTSAQKNPTAFYLCASSIEATQRDTQYFGPGTRLTVL.

The genes are TRBV5-1 and TRBJ2-1; 7 bases fit TRBD1. The ends lost 7 bases at V and 2 bases at J; junction bases unmatched: 6. CDR3 length: 14 amino acids. The germline CDR1 and CDR2 sequences are SGHRS and YFSETQ. CDR3 sequence (DNA): TGCGCCAGCGGGAGACAGGGTCCCTACAATGAGCAGTTCTTC. As protein: CASGRQGPYNEQFF. Together with reference TRBV5-1 and TRBJ2-1, the CDR3 gives the full variable domain: KAGVTQTPRYLIKTRGQQVTLSCSPISGHRSVSWYQQTPGQGLQFLFEYFSETQRNKGNFPGRFSGRQFSNSRSEMNVSTLELGDSALYLCASGRQGPYNEQFFGPGTRLTVL.

The rearrangement joins TRBV21-1 to TRBJ1-3; the table's D call of TRBD1 was not tested on the DNA. TRBV21-1 is deemed a pseudogene. This CDR3 region has 15 residues. The CDR3 region is CASSKGRGSANTIYF. The CDR3, as DNA: TGTGCCAGCAGCAAAGGTAGGGGTTCGGCAAACACCATATATTTT.

This clone has more than one count but fewer than ten. Other DNA sequences in this specimen translate into the identical CDR3. This chain joins TRBV7-9 and TRBJ2-7, with TRBD1 as a possible D gene (7 bases). Deletions cut 4 bases from V and 2 bases from J, with 12 bases between. The length of the CDR3 is 14 residues. From germline, CDR1 is SEHNR and CDR2 FQNEAQ (reference sequence). The CDR3 here is CASSSGDRAYEQYF. As DNA, the CDR3 is TGTGCCAGCAGCTCGGGAGACAGGGCCTACGAGCAGTACTTC.

This clone occurred once. The chain employs TRBV30 and TRBJ1-1; 8 bases align to TRBD1. Per germline, CDR1 GTSNPN and CDR2 SVGIG (reference sequence). Trimming cost V 3 bases and J 0 bases; bases outside gene matches: 9. The CDR3 is made up of 16 amino acids. The CDR3 region has the DNA TGTGCCTGGAGGGGGAAGGGACAGGTGATGAACACTGAAGCTTTCTTT. It is translated as CAWRGKGQVMNTEAFF.

The chain employs TRBV7-9 and TRBJ2-7; possible D gene TRBD1, 6 bases. V gave up 10 bases and J gave up 5 bases, with 18 bases separating them. Germline V CDR1 and CDR2: SEHNR, FQNEAQ (reference sequence). The CDR3 has 13 amino acids. The CDR3 here is CATANSGDHEQYF. The CDR3 DNA follows: TGTGCCACCGCTAACTCAGGGGACCACGAGCAGTACTTC.

This chain connects TRBV19 to TRBJ1-2; TRBD1 matches 7 bases. With V trimmed by 10 bases and J by 4 bases, 3 bases remained unmatched. The length of the CDR3 is 11 residues. Germline V lookup: CDR1 LNHDA, CDR2 SQIVND (reference sequence). DNA of the CDR3: TGTGCCACCCGGACAGGCTATGGCTACACCTTC. This codes for CATRTGYGYTF.

This clone was seen just once. The V and J genes are TRBV5-1 and TRBJ2-7, with TRBD2 identical over 8 bases. CDR3 length equals 14 residues. The junction had 2 bases not matched to a gene; V was cut back by 3 bases and J by 0 bases. Germline CDR1 and CDR2: SGHRS and YFSETQ. DNA for the CDR3: TGCGCCAGCAGCTCCGGGAGGGCCTCCTACGAGCAGTACTTC. Protein: CASSSGRASYEQYF.

The rearrangement uses TRBV5-4 and TRBJ2-5; TRBD2 might be the D (5 bases). V was pared by 1 base and J by 4 bases, with 14 bases between. The CDR3 loop spans 15 amino acids. The germline CDR1 and CDR2 sequences are SGHNT and YYREEE (reference sequence). In DNA, the CDR3 is TGTGCCAGCAGCTTGAGTCTGGGGAGAGGAGAGACCCAGTACTTC. Its translation is CASSLSLGRGETQYF.

For the CDR3, the DNA is TGTGCCATCAGGGGCCATCGGACTTTCCAAGAGACCCAGTACTTC. It codes for CAIRGHRTFQETQYF. The J gene is TRBJ2-5, the V gene TRBV10-3; TRBD2 is a possible D gene (5 bases). Germline V gene data show CDR1 as ENHRY and CDR2 as SYGVKD. The CDR3 length is 15 residues. The V end was cut by 6 bases, the J end by 1 base, with 15 bases between.

The rearrangement joins TRBV7-2 to TRBJ2-3, with D possibly being TRBD1 (5 bases). Trimming took 5 bases from V and 4 from J, leaving 7 bases between them. Germline CDR1 reads SGHTA; CDR2 reads FQGNSA. The CDR3 contains 12 residues. The CDR3 region has the DNA TGTGCCAGCAGCCCAGGGTCAGATACGCAGTATTTT. This encodes CASSPGSDTQYF.

The sample holds a few counts of this clone. The chain's CDR3 is CASSYTEITEAFF. The CDR3 bases are TGTGCCAGCAGTTACACCGAAATCACTGAAGCTTTCTTT. The chain is built from TRBV27 and TRBJ1-1; D uncertain. V lost 4 bases to trimming and J lost 4 bases, with 10 bases between them. The CDR3 has 13 amino acids. Germline CDR1 reads MNHEY; CDR2 reads SMNVEV (reference sequence).

This clone was recorded once. The genes are TRBV18 and TRBJ2-2, with 7 positions matching TRBD1. Germline V gene lookup returns CDR1 KGHSH and CDR2 LQKENI. With 5 bases clipped from V and 1 base from J, the junction kept 4 bases outside the gene matches. The CDR3 runs to 15 residues. CDR3 in amino acids: CASSRGLRNTGELFF. The CDR3 region has the DNA TGTGCCAGCTCAAGGGGGCTTCGGAACACCGGGGAGCTGTTTTTT.

The V gene is TRBV27, the J gene TRBJ1-4; TRBD1 might be the D (6 bases). Germline V lookup: CDR1 MNHEY, CDR2 SMNVEV (reference sequence). CDR3 length equals 16 residues. The ends were cut back, 1 base at V and 4 bases at J, with 13 bases in the middle. For the CDR3, the DNA is TGTGCCAGCAGTTTATACCCCCGAGGGGGTAATGAAAAACTGTTTTTT. Its protein is CASSLYPRGGNEKLFF.

V usage is TRBV10-3 and J usage is TRBJ1-1; TRBD1 might be the D (5 bases). Trimming stripped 0 bases from V and 0 bases from J, with 8 bases between. CDR1 is ENHRY and CDR2 is SYGVKD in the germline V gene. The CDR3 consists of 15 residues. The CDR3 loop reads CAISESPGMNTEAFF. The CDR3 region has the DNA TGTGCCATCAGTGAGTCTCCAGGGATGAACACTGAAGCTTTCTTT.

The J gene is TRBJ2-1, the V gene TRBV7-8; possibly TRBD2 for D (6 bases). Germline V lookup: CDR1 SGHVS, CDR2 FQNEAQ. CDR3 length: 14 residues. V lost 5 bases and J lost 7, with 15 bases in between. DNA of the CDR3: TGTGCCAGCAGCCCTAGGGAGGCGGGGAATGAGCAGTTCTTC. Its protein is CASSPREAGNEQFF.

The chain couples TRBV11-2 to TRBJ1-1; D is uncertain. Trimming took 8 bases from V and 7 from J, leaving 17 bases between them. The CDR3 is 13 amino acids. CDR1 is SGHAT, CDR2 FQNNGV, per germline. The CDR3 sequence is CASCERAEGEAFF. The CDR3 DNA is TGTGCCAGCTGCGAGAGGGCGGAGGGTGAAGCTTTCTTT.

The V gene is TRBV28, the J gene TRBJ1-2, with 7 bases that match TRBD1. V lost 7 bases, J lost 4 bases, and 6 bases stayed unmatched. Germline assignment: CDR1 MDHEN and CDR2 SYDVKM. The CDR3 has 13 residues. Here the CDR3 DNA reads TGTGCCAGCATTCAGGGGGTCGGCTATGGCTACACCTTC. Translating gives CASIQGVGYGYTF.